This is a list of T cell receptor beta chains from one sample in a study of identical twins. A single record per CDR3 protein comes from TCRdb applying MiXCR to the 5' RACE reads. The data contain approximately 700,000 distinct CDR3 sequences, 6.1% of them singletons. The specimen sequenced was naive T cells sorted from blood. Source of these receptors: a man aged 18 to 30 in good health. Each CDR3 is given with its conserved first and last residue. A D gene is named only where the DNA matches it firmly. Only part of the rows carry a size: once, few, many, or a class if the clone is expanded.

abundance	len	j_gene	v_gene	d_gene	CDR3nt	CDR3aa
few	15	TRBJ2-1	TRBV20-1	TRBD2	TGCAGTGCTTCCGCACTAGCGGGTATCTACAATGAGCAGTTCTTC	CSASALAGIYNEQFF
.	16	TRBJ2-2	TRBV28	TRBD2	TGTGCCAGCAGTTTAATCCCGGGAGGCATTATCGGGGAGCTGTTTTTT	CASSLIPGGIIGELFF
few	14	TRBJ2-7	TRBV5-1	.	TGCGCCAGCAGCTTGGCCGGATCCGAGCACGAGCAGTACTTC	CASSLAGSEHEQYF
.	11	TRBJ2-1	TRBV5-1	.	TGCGCCAGCAGCCTGGACAAGGAGCAGTTCTTC	CASSLDKEQFF
many	16	TRBJ2-2	TRBV5-1	TRBD2	TGCGCCAGCAGCGTCTTGACTAGCGGGAACACCGGGGAGCTGTTTTTT	CASSVLTSGNTGELFF
few	14	TRBJ1-6	TRBV5-1	.	TGCGCCAGCAACCAGGGGATTAGTAATTCACCCCTCCACTTT	CASNQGISNSPLHF
many	16	TRBJ2-3	TRBV5-1	TRBD1	TGCGCCAGCAGCTTAAGGGGACAGGGCCCCCTCGATACGCAGTATTTT	CASSLRGQGPLDTQYF
.	15	TRBJ2-5	TRBV7-9	TRBD1	TGTGCCAGCAGCTTCTACCGGGACAGCCAAGAGACCCAGTACTTC	CASSFYRDSQETQYF
.	15	TRBJ1-4	TRBV11-2	.	TGTGCCAGCAGCTCGTACAGGGAGGGAGAGGAAAAACTGTTTTTT	CASSSYREGEEKLFF
many	15	TRBJ2-2	TRBV25-1	TRBD1	TGTGCCAGCAGTACGGGACAGGATTACACCGGGGAGCTGTTTTTT	CASSTGQDYTGELFF
few	14	TRBJ2-1	TRBV28	TRBD1	TGTGCCAGCATGGTGACAGGGGTCGACAATGAGCAGTTCTTC	CASMVTGVDNEQFF
once	15	TRBJ2-1	TRBV27	.	TGTGCCAGCAGTCCGAGACAGAGAGGCTACAATGAGCAGTTCTTC	CASSPRQRGYNEQFF
many	14	TRBJ2-5	TRBV5-1	.	TGCGCCAGCAGCTTGGGACAGACCCAAGAGACCCAGTACTTC	CASSLGQTQETQYF
few	17	TRBJ2-5	TRBV29-1	TRBD1	TGCAGCGTTGAAGATTTATTGGACAGGGGGTCCGGTGAGACCCAGTACTTC	CSVEDLLDRGSGETQYF
few	15	TRBJ2-1	TRBV5-4	TRBD2	TGTGCCAGCAGCTCCAAGCGGGAGATTTATGATGAGCAGTTCTTC	CASSSKREIYDEQFF
few	16	TRBJ2-4	TRBV2	.	TGTGCCAGCAGTGAATCTCTAAGCGGAGCCAAAAACATTCAGTACTTC	CASSESLSGAKNIQYF
many	16	TRBJ1-1	TRBV4-3	.	TGCGCCAGCAGCCAAGACCCGGCAGGGTCGAACACTGAAGCTTTCTTT	CASSQDPAGSNTEAFF
few	15	TRBJ1-2	TRBV6-2/TRBV6-3	TRBD1	TGTGCCAGCAGTTACTCGGGACAGTACGTCGATGGCTACACCTTC	CASSYSGQYVDGYTF
few	17	TRBJ2-3	TRBV7-2	.	TGTGCCAGCAGCTTTTGGGCCCCAAACAGAGGGGCAGATACGCAGTATTTT	CASSFWAPNRGADTQYF
many	14	TRBJ2-1	TRBV3-1	.	TGTGCCAGCAGCCAAGATCAGCTTGGCAATGAGCAGTTCTTC	CASSQDQLGNEQFF
.	14	TRBJ2-1	TRBV2	.	TGTGCCAGCAGCGTAGACAGGCCCGGGAGTGAGCAGTTCTTC	CASSVDRPGSEQFF
many	15	TRBJ2-1	TRBV4-3	TRBD2	TGCGCCAGCAGCCAAGGTCCTAGCGGGACAAATGAGCAGTTCTTC	CASSQGPSGTNEQFF
many	13	TRBJ2-3	TRBV10-3	TRBD2	TGTGCCATCAGTGAACGGGAGGCAGATACGCAGTATTTT	CAISEREADTQYF
many	15	TRBJ2-5	TRBV20-1	TRBD2	TGCAGTGCTATGAAGGTAGCGGGCATCCAAGAGACCCAGTACTTC	CSAMKVAGIQETQYF
many	15	TRBJ2-7	TRBV27	TRBD2	TGTGCCAGCAGTCTGGGGACTAGCGGTTGGAACGAGCAGTACTTC	CASSLGTSGWNEQYF
.	14	TRBJ2-3	TRBV3-1	.	TGTGCCAGCAGCCCCGGACCAATGGGGGATACGCAGTATTTT	CASSPGPMGDTQYF
.	17	TRBJ1-3	TRBV29-1	.	TGCAGCGTTGAAGAGGCTGTAGGGGGGGGCTCTGGAAACACCATATATTTT	CSVEEAVGGGSGNTIYF
many	15	TRBJ2-1	TRBV20-1	.	TGCAGTGCTAGTTCTCTTCCGAGCTCCTACAATGAGCAGTTCTTC	CSASSLPSSYNEQFF
.	16	TRBJ2-3	TRBV7-2	TRBD2	TGTGCCAGCAGCTTATTAGGGCGGGAGCTCACAGATACGCAGTATTTT	CASSLLGRELTDTQYF
many	16	TRBJ2-2	TRBV4-3	TRBD2	TGCGCCAGCAGCCAAGCTAGCGGGAGGGCCAATGGGGAGCTGTTTTTT	CASSQASGRANGELFF
.	15	TRBJ2-1	TRBV20-1	.	TGCAGTGCTAGGGGACAAGGGGTTGGTGGCAATGAGCAGTTCTTC	CSARGQGVGGNEQFF
few	14	TRBJ2-3	TRBV6-2/TRBV6-3	.	TGTGCCAGCAGGCTAGGATCCCTCCCAGATACGCAGTATTTT	CASRLGSLPDTQYF
.	14	TRBJ2-3	TRBV20-1	TRBD1	TGCAGTGCTAGATTGGGACAGGGAACAGATACGCAGTATTTT	CSARLGQGTDTQYF
few	14	TRBJ2-1	TRBV5-8	.	TGTGCCAGCAGCTCTAGACCCCTGGGGGATGAGCAGTTCTTC	CASSSRPLGDEQFF
few	13	TRBJ2-1	TRBV30	.	TGTGCCTGGAGTGTACGACGGGACAATGAGCAGTTCTTC	CAWSVRRDNEQFF
many	16	TRBJ2-7	TRBV20-1	TRBD1	TGCAGTGCTAGGCCGGGACAGGGACAATACTCCTACGAGCAGTACTTC	CSARPGQGQYSYEQYF
.	14	TRBJ2-5	TRBV7-6	.	TGTGCCAGCAGCCAAACTCAGGGGACAGAGACCCAGTACTTC	CASSQTQGTETQYF
many	14	TRBJ1-2	TRBV12-3/TRBV12-4	.	TGTGCCAGCAGAGGCCATAGGGCTAACTATGGCTACACCTTC	CASRGHRANYGYTF
few	15	TRBJ2-3	TRBV7-6	.	TGTGCCAGCAGCTTGTACTTAGGAAGTACAGATACGCAGTATTTT	CASSLYLGSTDTQYF
few	10	TRBJ2-1	TRBV20-1	.	TGCAGTGCCAGACCGGGACTTCAGCTCTTC	CSARPGLQLF
many	14	TRBJ1-2	TRBV5-1	.	TGCGCCAGCACAACGGACAGTCTTAACTATGGCTACACCTTC	CASTTDSLNYGYTF
many	13	TRBJ1-1	TRBV12-3/TRBV12-4	TRBD1	TGTGCCAGCAGGAAGACAGGGACCACTGAAGCTTTCTTT	CASRKTGTTEAFF
many	14	TRBJ2-2	TRBV19	.	TGTGCCAGTAAGAGGGACACCGACACCGGGGAGCTGTTTTTT	CASKRDTDTGELFF
few	16	TRBJ2-3	TRBV20-1	TRBD2	TGCAGTGCTAGAAAGGAGGCTAGCGGGAAAACAGATACGCAGTATTTT	CSARKEASGKTDTQYF
.	15	TRBJ2-1	TRBV11-2	.	TGTGCCAGCAGCTTAGAAAGCGGCTCCTACAATGAGCAGTTCTTC	CASSLESGSYNEQFF
.	14	TRBJ2-3	TRBV12-3/TRBV12-4	.	TGTGCCAGCAGTCCTGGGGGGGCAGGAGATACGCAGTATTTT	CASSPGGAGDTQYF